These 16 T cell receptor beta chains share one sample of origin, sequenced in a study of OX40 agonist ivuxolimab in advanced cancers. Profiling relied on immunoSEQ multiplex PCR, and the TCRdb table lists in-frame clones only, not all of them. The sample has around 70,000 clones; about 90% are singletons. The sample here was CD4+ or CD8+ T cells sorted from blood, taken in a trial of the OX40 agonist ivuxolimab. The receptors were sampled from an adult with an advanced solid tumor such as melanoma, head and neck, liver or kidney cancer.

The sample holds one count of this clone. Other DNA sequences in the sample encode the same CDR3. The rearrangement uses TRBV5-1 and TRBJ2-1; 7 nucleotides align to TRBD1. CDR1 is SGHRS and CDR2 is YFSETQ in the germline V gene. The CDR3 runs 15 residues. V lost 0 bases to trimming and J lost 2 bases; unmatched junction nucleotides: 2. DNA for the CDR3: TGCGCCAGCAGCTTGGCAGGGGGAACCTACAATGAGCAGTTCTTC. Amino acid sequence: CASSLAGGTYNEQFF. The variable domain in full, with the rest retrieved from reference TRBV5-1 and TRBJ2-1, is KAGVTQTPRYLIKTRGQQVTLSCSPISGHRSVSWYQQTPGQGLQFLFEYFSETQRNKGNFPGRFSGRQFSNSRSEMNVSTLELGDSALYLCASSLAGGTYNEQFFGPGTRLTVL.

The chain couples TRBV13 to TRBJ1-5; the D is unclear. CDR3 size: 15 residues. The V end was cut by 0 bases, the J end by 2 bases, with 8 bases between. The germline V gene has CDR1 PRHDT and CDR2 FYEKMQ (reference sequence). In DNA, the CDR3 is TGTGCCAGCAGCTTAGGGGGCGCGGGCAATCAGCCCCAGCATTTT. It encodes CASSLGGAGNQPQHF.

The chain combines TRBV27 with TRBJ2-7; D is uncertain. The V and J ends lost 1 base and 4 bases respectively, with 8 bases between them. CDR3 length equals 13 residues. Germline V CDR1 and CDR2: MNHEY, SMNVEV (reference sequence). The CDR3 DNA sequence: TGTGCCAGCAGTTTATTTGCAGGTTACGAGCAGTACTTC. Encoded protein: CASSLFAGYEQYF.

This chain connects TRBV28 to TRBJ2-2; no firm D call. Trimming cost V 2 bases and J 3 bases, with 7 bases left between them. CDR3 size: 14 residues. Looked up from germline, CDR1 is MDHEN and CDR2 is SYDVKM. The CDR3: CASSLTLHTGELFF. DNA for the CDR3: TGTGCCAGCAGTTTAACACTTCACACCGGGGAGCTGTTTTTT.

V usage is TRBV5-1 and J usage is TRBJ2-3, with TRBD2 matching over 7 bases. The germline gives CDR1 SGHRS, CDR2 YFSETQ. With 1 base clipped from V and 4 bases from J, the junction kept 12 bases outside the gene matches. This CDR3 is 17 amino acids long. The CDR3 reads CASSLPSGMNRADTQYF. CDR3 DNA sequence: TGCGCCAGCAGCTTGCCAAGCGGGATGAATAGGGCAGATACGCAGTATTTT.

The CDR3 region has the DNA TGCGCCAGCAGCCATTCCGGGACAGGGGGTTTCGGGGAGCTGTTTTTT. Protein sequence: CASSHSGTGGFGELFF. The J gene is TRBJ2-2, the V gene TRBV4-3; 11 nucleotides match TRBD1. Trimming removed 3 bases from V and 7 bases from J; junction bases left unmatched: 7. From germline, CDR1 is LGHNA and CDR2 YSLEER. CDR3 length: 16 residues.

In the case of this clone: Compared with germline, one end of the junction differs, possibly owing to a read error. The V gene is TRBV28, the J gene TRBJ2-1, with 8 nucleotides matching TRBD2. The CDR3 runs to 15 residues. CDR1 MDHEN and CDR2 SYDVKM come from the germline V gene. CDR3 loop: CASILAGPGDNEQFF. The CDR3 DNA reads TGTGCCAGCATTTTAGCGGGACCGGGGGACAATGAGCAGTTCTTC.

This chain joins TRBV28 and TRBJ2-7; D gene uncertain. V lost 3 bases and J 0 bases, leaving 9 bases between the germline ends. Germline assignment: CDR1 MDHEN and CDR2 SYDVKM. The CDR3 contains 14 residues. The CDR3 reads CASSLGSNSYEQYF. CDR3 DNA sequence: TGTGCCAGCAGTTTGGGCAGTAACTCCTACGAGCAGTACTTC.

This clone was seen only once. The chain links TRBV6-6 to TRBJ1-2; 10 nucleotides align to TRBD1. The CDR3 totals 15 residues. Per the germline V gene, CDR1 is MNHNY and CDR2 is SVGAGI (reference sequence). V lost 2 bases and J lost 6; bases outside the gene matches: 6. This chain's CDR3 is CASSYLPGQGNGYTF. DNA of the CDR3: TGTGCCAGCAGTTACCTACCGGGACAGGGGAATGGCTACACCTTC.

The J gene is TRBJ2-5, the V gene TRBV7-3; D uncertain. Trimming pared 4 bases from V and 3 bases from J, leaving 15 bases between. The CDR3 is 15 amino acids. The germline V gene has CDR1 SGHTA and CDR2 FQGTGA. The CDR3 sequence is CASSSLGHSEETQYF. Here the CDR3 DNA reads TGTGCCAGCAGCTCATTAGGTCATTCGGAAGAGACCCAGTACTTC.

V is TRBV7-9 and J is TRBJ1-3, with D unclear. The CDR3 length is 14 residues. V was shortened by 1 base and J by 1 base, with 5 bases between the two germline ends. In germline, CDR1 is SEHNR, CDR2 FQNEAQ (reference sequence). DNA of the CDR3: TGTGCCAGCAGCTTAGGGCCATCTGGAAACACCATATATTTT. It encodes CASSLGPSGNTIYF.

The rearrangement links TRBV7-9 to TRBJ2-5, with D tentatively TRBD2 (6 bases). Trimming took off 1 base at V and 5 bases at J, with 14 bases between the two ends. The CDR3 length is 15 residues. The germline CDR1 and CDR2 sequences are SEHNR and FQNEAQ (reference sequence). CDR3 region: CASSLVGGDVETQYF. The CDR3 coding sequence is TGTGCCAGCAGCTTAGTAGGAGGGGACGTGGAGACCCAGTACTTC.

In DNA form, the CDR3 reads TGTGCCAGCAGTCTAGAGGTCGGCACTGAAGCTTTCTTT. Translating it yields CASSLEVGTEAFF. The chain joins TRBV28 to TRBJ1-1, with D hard to call. This CDR3 region has 13 residues. V was pared by 5 bases and J by 4 bases, with 11 bases between. The V gene's germline CDR1 is MDHEN and CDR2 SYDVKM.

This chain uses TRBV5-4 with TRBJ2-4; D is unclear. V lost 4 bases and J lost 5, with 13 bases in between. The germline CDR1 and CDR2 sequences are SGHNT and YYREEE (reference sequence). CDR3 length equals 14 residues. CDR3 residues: CASSLPESQNIQYF. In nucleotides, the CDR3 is TGTGCCAGCAGCCTTCCGGAGTCGCAAAACATTCAGTACTTC.

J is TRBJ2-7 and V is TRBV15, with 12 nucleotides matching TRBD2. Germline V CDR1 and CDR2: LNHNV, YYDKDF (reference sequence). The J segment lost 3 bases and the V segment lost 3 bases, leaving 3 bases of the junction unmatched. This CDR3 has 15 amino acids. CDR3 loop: CATSSTSGRYYEQYF. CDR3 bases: TGTGCCACCAGCAGCACTAGCGGGAGGTACTACGAGCAGTACTTC.

DNA for the CDR3: TGTGCCAGTAGTGCACCGGGACTCTATGGCTACACCTTC. It encodes CASSAPGLYGYTF. The rearrangement links TRBV19 to TRBJ1-2, with D perhaps matching TRBD1 (5 bases). Germline V lookup: CDR1 LNHDA, CDR2 SQIVND (reference sequence). With 5 bases removed from V and 4 bases from J, the gap between germline ends came to 11 bases. This CDR3 spans 13 amino acids.